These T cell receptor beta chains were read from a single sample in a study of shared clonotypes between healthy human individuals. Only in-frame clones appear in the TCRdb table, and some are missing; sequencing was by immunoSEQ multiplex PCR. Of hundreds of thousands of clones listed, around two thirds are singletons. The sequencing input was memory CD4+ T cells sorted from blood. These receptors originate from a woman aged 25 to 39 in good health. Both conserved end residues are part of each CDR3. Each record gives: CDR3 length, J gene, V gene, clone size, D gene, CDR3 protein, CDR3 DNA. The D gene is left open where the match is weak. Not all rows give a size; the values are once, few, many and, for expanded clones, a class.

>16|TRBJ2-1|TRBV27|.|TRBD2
CASSQAGGITFNEQFF
TGTGCCAGCAGTCAGGCGGGAGGGATCACTTTCAATGAGCAGTTCTTC
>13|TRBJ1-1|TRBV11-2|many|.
CASSLGGNTEAFF
TGTGCCAGCAGCTTAGGTGGGAACACTGAAGCTTTCTTT
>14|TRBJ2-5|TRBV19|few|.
CASSGTGGQETQYF
TGTGCCAGTAGCGGGACTGGGGGCCAAGAGACCCAGTACTTC
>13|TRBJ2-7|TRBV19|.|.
CASSTSGAYEQYF
TGTGCCAGTAGTACGTCGGGAGCCTACGAGCAGTACTTC
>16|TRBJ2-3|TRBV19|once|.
CASSIRTPASRNTQYF
TGTGCCAGTAGTATAAGGACCCCGGCAAGCCGGAATACGCAGTATTTT
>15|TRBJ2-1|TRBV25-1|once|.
CASSESRGFTDEQFF
TGTGCCAGCAGTGAATCGAGGGGATTCACTGATGAGCAGTTCTTC
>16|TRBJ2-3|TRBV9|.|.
CASSVGYRTEGDTQYF
TGTGCCAGCAGCGTAGGGTACAGGACGGAGGGAGATACGCAGTATTTT
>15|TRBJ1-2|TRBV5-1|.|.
CASSWRPRGDNGYTF
TGCGCCAGCAGTTGGAGACCTCGCGGCGACAATGGCTACACCTTC
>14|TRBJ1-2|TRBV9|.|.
CASGVRAGAYGYTF
TGTGCCAGCGGGGTGAGGGCGGGTGCCTATGGCTACACCTTC
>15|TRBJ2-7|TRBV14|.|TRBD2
CASSQMFGSAGEQYF
TGTGCCAGCAGCCAAATGTTCGGGTCAGCGGGGGAGCAGTACTTC
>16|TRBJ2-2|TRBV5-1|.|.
CASSLEGRPNTGELFF
TGCGCCAGCAGCTTGGAGGGAAGACCTAACACCGGGGAGCTGTTTTTT
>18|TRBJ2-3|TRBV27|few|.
CASSMGGGDSLSTDTQYF
TGTGCCAGCAGCATGGGAGGAGGGGACTCCCTAAGCACAGATACGCAGTATTTT
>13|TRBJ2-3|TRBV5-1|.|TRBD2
CASGAGDTDTQYF
TGCGCCAGCGGAGCGGGAGACACAGATACGCAGTATTTT
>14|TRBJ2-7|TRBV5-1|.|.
CASSLGQGNYEQYF
TGCGCCAGCAGCTTGGGGCAGGGGAACTACGAGCAGTACTTC
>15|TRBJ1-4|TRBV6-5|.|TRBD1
CATGTGAQNREKLFF
TGTGCCACCGGGACAGGGGCTCAAAATCGTGAAAAACTGTTTTTT
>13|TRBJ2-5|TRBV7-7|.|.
CATKVTNGETQYF
TGTGCCACCAAAGTTACGAATGGAGAGACCCAGTACTTC
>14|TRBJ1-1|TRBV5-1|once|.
CASSWKWPNTEAFF
TGCGCCAGCAGCTGGAAGTGGCCGAACACTGAAGCTTTCTTT
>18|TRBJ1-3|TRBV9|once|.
CASSLPTGTAFSGNTIYF
TGTGCCAGCAGCCTCCCCACCGGGACTGCGTTCTCTGGAAACACCATATATTTT
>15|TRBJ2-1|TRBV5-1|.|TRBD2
CASSPGLAGHNEQFF
TGCGCCAGCAGCCCCGGACTAGCGGGCCACAATGAGCAGTTCTTC
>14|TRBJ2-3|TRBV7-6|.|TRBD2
CASSSRLAADTQYF
TGTGCCAGCAGCTCCAGACTAGCAGCAGATACGCAGTATTTT
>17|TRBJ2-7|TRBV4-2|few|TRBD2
CASSQGLAGVGNYEQYF
TGTGCCAGCAGCCAGGGACTAGCGGGAGTAGGTAACTACGAGCAGTACTTC
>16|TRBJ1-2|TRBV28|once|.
CASSFSLVATDYGYTF
TGTGCCAGCAGTTTTTCCCTCGTCGCTACGGACTATGGCTACACCTTC
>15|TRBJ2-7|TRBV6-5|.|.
CASSRPVDYSYEQYF
TGTGCCAGCAGTCGACCCGTCGACTACTCCTACGAGCAGTACTTC
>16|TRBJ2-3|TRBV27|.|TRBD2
CASSSRGGRAPDTQYF
TGTGCCAGCAGTTCCAGAGGCGGGAGGGCCCCAGATACGCAGTATTTT
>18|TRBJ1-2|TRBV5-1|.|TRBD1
CASSWRPGTGGDNYGYTF
TGCGCCAGCAGCTGGCGCCCCGGGACAGGGGGCGATAACTATGGCTACACCTTC
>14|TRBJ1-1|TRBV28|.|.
CASAPWTGNTEAFF
TGTGCCAGCGCACCCTGGACGGGGAACACTGAAGCTTTCTTT
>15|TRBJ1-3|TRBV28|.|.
CASSFRTGTVNTIYF
TGTGCCAGCAGTTTCCGGACTGGGACCGTAAACACCATATATTTT
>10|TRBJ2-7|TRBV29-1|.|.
CSVKTDEQYF
TGCAGCGTTAAGACTGACGAGCAGTACTTC
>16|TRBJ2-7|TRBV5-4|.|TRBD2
CASSLGTSGLAYEQYF
TGTGCCAGCAGCTTGGGGACTAGCGGGTTGGCCTACGAGCAGTACTTC
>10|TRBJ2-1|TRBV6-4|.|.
CASSPGLEFF
TGTGCCAGCAGCCCAGGTTTGGAGTTCTTC
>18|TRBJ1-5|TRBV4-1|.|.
CASSQVASTGSSNQPQHF
TGCGCCAGCAGCCAAGTTGCCTCGACAGGTTCTAGCAATCAGCCCCAGCATTTT
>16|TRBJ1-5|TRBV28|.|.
CASSLGLGEHGQPQHF
TGTGCCAGCAGTTTGGGGTTAGGGGAGCACGGTCAGCCCCAGCATTTT
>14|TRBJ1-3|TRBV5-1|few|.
CASSPGTTGNTIYF
TGCGCCAGCAGCCCGGGCACAACTGGAAACACCATATATTTT
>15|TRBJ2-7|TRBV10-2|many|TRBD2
CASSVPLAEGYEQYF
TGCGCCAGCAGTGTCCCGCTAGCGGAGGGATACGAGCAGTACTTC
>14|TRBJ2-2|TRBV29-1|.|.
CSATSWSNTGELFF
TGCAGCGCGACAAGTTGGTCGAACACCGGGGAGCTGTTTTTT
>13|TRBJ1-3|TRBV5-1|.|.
CASSPIGDNTIYF
TGCGCCAGCAGCCCCATAGGTGACAACACCATATATTTT
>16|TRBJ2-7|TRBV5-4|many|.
CASSRGLSAAYYEQYF
TGTGCCAGCAGCCGAGGACTTTCAGCGGCCTACTACGAGCAGTACTTC
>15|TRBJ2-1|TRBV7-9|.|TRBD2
CASSLRGSPYNEQFF
TGTGCCAGCAGCTTACGCGGGAGCCCCTACAATGAGCAGTTCTTC
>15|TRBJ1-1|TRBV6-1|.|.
CASSSMVGGHTEAFF
TGTGCCAGCAGCTCAATGGTTGGGGGACACACTGAAGCTTTCTTT
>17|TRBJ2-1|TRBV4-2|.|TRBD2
CASSRETSGTSYNEQFF
TGTGCCAGCAGCCGTGAGACTAGCGGGACCTCCTACAATGAGCAGTTCTTC
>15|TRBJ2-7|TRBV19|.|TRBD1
CASGTGGASPYEQYF
TGTGCCTCCGGGACAGGGGGCGCATCGCCTTACGAGCAGTACTTC
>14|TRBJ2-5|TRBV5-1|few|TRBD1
CASSVGTDQLTQYF
TGCGCCAGCAGCGTAGGGACAGATCAGTTGACCCAGTACTTC
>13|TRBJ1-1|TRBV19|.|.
CASSPGHYTEAFF
TGTGCCAGTTCCCCGGGACACTACACTGAAGCTTTCTTT
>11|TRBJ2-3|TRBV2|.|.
CASSRSDTQYF
TGTGCCAGCTCTCGGTCAGATACGCAGTATTTT
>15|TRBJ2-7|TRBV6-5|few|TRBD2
CASRGAGGTAYEQYF
TGTGCCAGCAGGGGAGCGGGAGGCACCGCCTACGAGCAGTACTTC
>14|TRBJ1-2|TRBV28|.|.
CASNRRGMNYGYTF
TGTGCCAGCAATCGTAGGGGGATGAACTATGGCTACACCTTC
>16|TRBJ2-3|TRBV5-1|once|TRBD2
CASSPGLAGATDTQYF
TGCGCCAGCAGCCCGGGACTAGCGGGAGCCACAGATACGCAGTATTTT
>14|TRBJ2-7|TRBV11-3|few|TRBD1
CASSWPDRGYEQYF
TGTGCCAGCAGCTGGCCGGACAGGGGATACGAGCAGTACTTC
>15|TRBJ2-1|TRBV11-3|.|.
CASSLAGTSYNEQFF
TGTGCCAGCAGCTTGGCAGGGACTTCCTACAATGAGCAGTTCTTC
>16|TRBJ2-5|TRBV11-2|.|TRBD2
CASSLGGLAGVETQYF
TGTGCCAGCAGCTTAGGAGGACTAGCGGGAGTGGAGACCCAGTACTTC
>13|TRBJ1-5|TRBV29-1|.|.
CSVASAVDQPQHF
TGCAGCGTTGCGTCGGCAGTGGATCAGCCCCAGCATTTT
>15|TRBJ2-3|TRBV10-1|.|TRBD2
CASSAGLAGSDTQYF
TGCGCCAGCAGTGCAGGACTAGCGGGTTCAGATACGCAGTATTTT
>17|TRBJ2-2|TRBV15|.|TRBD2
CATSGLLAGAVDGELFF
TGTGCCACCAGCGGATTACTAGCGGGAGCGGTGGACGGGGAGCTGTTTTTT
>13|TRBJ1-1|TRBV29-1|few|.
CSVVGQGRTEAFF
TGCAGCGTTGTGGGGCAGGGTCGCACTGAAGCTTTCTTT
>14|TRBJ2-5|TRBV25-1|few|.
CASSEFGGFETQYF
TGTGCCAGCAGTGAATTTGGAGGGTTTGAGACCCAGTACTTC
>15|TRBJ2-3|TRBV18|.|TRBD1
CASSHNRGGTDTQYF
TGTGCCAGCTCACATAACAGGGGTGGCACAGATACGCAGTATTTT